A single sample gave rise to the 13 T cell receptor beta chains below, sequenced in a study of T cell responses to AZD1222 COVID-19 vaccine. TCRdb's table, derived via immunoSEQ multiplex PCR, lists solely in-frame clones and lacks some. Altogether 150,000 to 200,000 clones are present, 90% being singletons, with the ten largest covering approximately 3%. The sample in question was peripheral blood, obtained on day 0 of AZD1222 vaccination. The receptors were sampled from an adult in good health.

The chain has TRBV2 and TRBJ2-3; 13 bases align to TRBD2. With V trimmed by 5 bases and J by 0 bases, 5 bases remained unmatched. The CDR3 has 17 residues. Germline V gives CDR1 SNHLY, CDR2 FYNNEI. The CDR3 sequence is CASSTTSGGLSTDTQYF. The CDR3 nucleotides read TGTGCCAGCAGTACGACTAGCGGGGGGCTTAGCACAGATACGCAGTATTTT.

The chain links TRBV5-5 to TRBJ1-3; no firm D call. Trimming cost V 10 bases and J 0 bases, with 14 bases left between them. The CDR3 is 14 residues long. The germline CDR1 and CDR2 sequences are SGHKS and YYEKEE (reference sequence). As DNA, the CDR3 is TGTGCCTCCGCCGTGGAGAGCTCTGGAAACACCATATATTTT. Its translation is CASAVESSGNTIYF.

The chain joins TRBV6-2 or TRBV6-3 to TRBJ1-2; D is unclear. The CDR3 has 13 amino acids. Germline assignment: CDR1 MNHEY and CDR2 SVGEGT. V was pared by 5 bases and J by 5 bases, with 12 bases between. The CDR3 coding sequence is TGTGCCAGCAGTACCTTGAAGAAATATGGCTACACCTTC. Amino acid sequence: CASSTLKKYGYTF.

The chain joins TRBV7-3 to TRBJ1-2; a possible D gene is TRBD1 (5 bases). The CDR3 totals 13 residues. Trimming left V 4 bases short and J 6 bases short, with 12 bases between. The V gene's germline CDR1 is SGHTA and CDR2 FQGTGA. CDR3 sequence (DNA): TGTGCCAGCAGCTATTCAGGGAGCGATGGCTACACCTTC. Its translation is CASSYSGSDGYTF.

This chain connects TRBV6-5 to TRBJ1-6, with D possibly being TRBD1 (6 bases). The CDR3 spans 12 residues. In germline, CDR1 is MNHEY, CDR2 SVGAGI. V was pared by 6 bases and J by 8 bases, with 8 bases between. CDR3: CASSDRHSPLHF. CDR3 DNA sequence: TGTGCCAGCAGCGACAGGCATTCACCCCTCCACTTT.

V and J are TRBV5-1 and TRBJ2-3, with 10 bases fitting TRBD1. Trimming removed 4 bases from V and 4 bases from J; junction bases left unmatched: 9. CDR1 is SGHRS, CDR2 YFSETQ, per germline. The CDR3 is 16 amino acids. In nucleotides, the CDR3 is TGCGCCAGCAGCCCAGCCGGGACAGGGGTATCAGATACGCAGTATTTT. Translation gives CASSPAGTGVSDTQYF.

This chain joins TRBV5-8 and TRBJ1-6, with 7 bases aligning to TRBD1. This CDR3 is 16 amino acids long. Trimming cost V 0 bases and J 6 bases; bases outside gene matches: 6. CDR1 is SGHTS, CDR2 YDEGEE, per germline. This CDR3 reads CASSLDRGGSNSPLHF. The CDR3 DNA reads as TGTGCCAGCAGCTTGGACAGGGGAGGGAGTAATTCACCCCTCCACTTT.

This chain connects TRBV4-2 to TRBJ2-7, with TRBD2 matching over 10 bases. The V segment lost 0 bases and the J segment 2 bases; nucleotides outside the gene matches: 4. The CDR3 length is 16 residues. CDR1 and CDR2 (germline): LGHNA, YNFKEQ. The CDR3 DNA follows: TGTGCCAGCAGCCAAGAAGGTAGCGGGGGGCCCTACGAGCAGTACTTC. Amino acid sequence: CASSQEGSGGPYEQYF.

The sample holds one count of this clone. The V and J genes are TRBV3-1 (or the pseudogene TRBV3-2) and TRBJ1-4, with no clear D. This CDR3 comprises 17 residues. V dropped 3 bases and J dropped 8 bases, with 22 bases sitting between them. Germline lookup yields CDR1 LGHDT and CDR2 YNNKEL (reference sequence). CDR3: CASSQAARGRLAEKLFF. In DNA, the CDR3 is TGTGCCAGCAGCCAGGCCGCCCGCGGGAGGCTGGCGGAAAAACTGTTTTTT.

The J gene is TRBJ2-1, the V gene TRBV7-3; no clear D gene. This CDR3 is 14 amino acids long. Per germline, CDR1 SGHTA and CDR2 FQGTGA. Trimming removed 5 bases at V and 5 bases at J, with 13 bases between. The CDR3 nucleotides are TGTGCCAGCAGCCCGCAGCGCGTCGACAATGAGCAGTTCTTC. It codes for CASSPQRVDNEQFF.

This rearrangement joins TRBV9 to TRBJ1-6, with D possibly matching TRBD1 (6 bases). Looked up from germline, CDR1 is SGDLS and CDR2 is YYNGEE. The CDR3 length is 13 residues. Trimming removed 4 bases at V and 15 bases at J, with 17 bases between. CDR3 sequence: CASSLAGTSNLHF. For the CDR3, the DNA is TGTGCCAGCAGCCTAGCCGGGACATCGAACCTCCACTTT. The whole variable domain, remainder taken from reference TRBV9 and TRBJ1-6, is DSGVTQTPKHLITATGQRVTLRCSPRSGDLSVYWYQQSLDQGLQFLIQYYNGEERAKGNILERFSAQQFPDLHSELNLSSLELGDSALYFCASSLAGTSNLHFGNGTRLTVT.

This clone was detected only once. The genes are TRBV11-2 and TRBJ2-3; no clear D. Germline V gene sequence: CDR1 SGHAT, CDR2 FQNNGV. Trimming cost V 4 bases and J 0 bases, with 17 bases left between them. This CDR3 has 17 residues. In DNA form, the CDR3 reads TGTGCCAGCAGCTCCGGGTTTAGAACTTTAAGCACAGATACGCAGTATTTT. Protein sequence: CASSSGFRTLSTDTQYF.

This chain links TRBV19 with TRBJ2-5, with unresolved D. Looked up from germline, CDR1 is LNHDA and CDR2 is SQIVND (reference sequence). The CDR3 contains 12 residues. V lost 6 bases to trimming and J lost 3 bases, with 8 bases between them. The CDR3 DNA reads TGTGCCAGTAGCAACACAGAAGAGACCCAGTACTTC. Protein product: CASSNTEETQYF.